This T cell receptor (beta chain) is from a study of blood T cell repertoires in COVID-19. The CDR3 is 13 residues long. Germline V gives CDR1 MNHEY, CDR2 SVGAGI. V lost 1 base and J 7 bases, leaving 11 bases between the germline ends. Using immunoSEQ multiplex PCR, the repertoire was profiled, and TCRdb retains in-frame clones only, with some absent. The data contain approximately 280,000 clones, approximately 83% of them seen just once; the ten biggest clones take up about 2.2%. V gene TRBV6-5 combines with J gene TRBJ2-7; possibly TRBD1 for D (5 bases). The clonotype originates from a woman aged 25 to 45 who had recovered from COVID-19. The sample comprised peripheral blood. The CDR3 DNA sequence: TGTGCCAGCAGTTACTTGCAGGGTGGGGAGCAGTACTTC. Translation gives CASSYLQGGEQYF.